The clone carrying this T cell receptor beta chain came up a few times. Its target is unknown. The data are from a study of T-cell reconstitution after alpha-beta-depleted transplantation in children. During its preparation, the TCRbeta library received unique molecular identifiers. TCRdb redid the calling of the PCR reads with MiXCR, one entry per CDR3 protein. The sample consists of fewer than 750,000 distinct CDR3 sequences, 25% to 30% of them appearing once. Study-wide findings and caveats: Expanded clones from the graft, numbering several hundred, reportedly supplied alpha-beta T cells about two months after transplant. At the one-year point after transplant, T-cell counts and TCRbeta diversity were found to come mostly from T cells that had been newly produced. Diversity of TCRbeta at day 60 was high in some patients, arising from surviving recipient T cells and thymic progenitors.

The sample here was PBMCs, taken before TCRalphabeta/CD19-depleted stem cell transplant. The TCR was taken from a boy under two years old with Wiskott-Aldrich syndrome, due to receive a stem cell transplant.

CDR3 sequence: CASSRREQFF. In DNA, the CDR3 is TGTGCCAGCAGTAGGAGGGAACAGTTCTTC. The chain employs TRBV12-3 or TRBV12-4 and TRBJ2-1; a weak D match, TRBD2 (6 bases). The CDR3 is made up of 10 amino acids. The ends were cut back, 5 bases at V and 13 bases at J, with 9 bases in the middle.